The 9 T cell receptor beta chains below were found in one sample sequenced in a study of cytomegalovirus exposure and HLA in healthy donors. This PCR relied on a set of 60 Vbeta primers and 13 Jbeta primers. Assay used: immunoSEQ multiplex PCR; TCRdb lists only in-frame clones, some missing. Among some 200,000 clones listed, more than 80% were seen once. The sequenced sample consisted of PBMCs. The receptors stem from a woman aged 45 to 65 in good health and CMV-seropositive.

The chain couples TRBV27 to TRBJ2-2, with TRBD1 identical over 12 bases. J gave up 6 bases and V 3 bases, and 11 bases lay outside the gene matches. The CDR3 spans 18 residues. Germline loops: CDR1 MNHEY, CDR2 SMNVEV (reference sequence). CDR3 sequence reads: CASSFIGGTGGFSGELFF. The CDR3 DNA reads TGTGCCAGCAGTTTTATTGGCGGGACAGGGGGCTTCTCCGGGGAGCTGTTTTTT.

V usage is TRBV4-1 and J usage is TRBJ2-7; 9 nucleotides line up with TRBD2. The CDR3 consists of 15 residues. From germline, CDR1 is MGHRA and CDR2 YSYEKL. Trimming removed 1 base from V and 3 bases from J; junction bases left unmatched: 4. CDR3 residues: CASSQGGGGGYEQYF. DNA of the CDR3: TGCGCCAGCAGCCAAGGCGGGGGGGGCGGCTACGAGCAGTACTTC.

The chain carries TRBV12-5 and TRBJ2-3; no clear D. The V end was cut by 6 bases, the J end by 0 bases, with 10 bases between. Germline CDR1 reads LGHNT; CDR2 reads FRNRAP. The CDR3 runs to 14 residues. The CDR3 nucleotides are TGTGCTAGTGGCCCCGACACGAGCACAGATACGCAGTATTTT. It encodes CASGPDTSTDTQYF.

Remarks on this clone: The same CDR3 can be traced to other DNA sequences in this sample. Here the CDR3 reads CASRSSYEQYF. CDR3 DNA sequence: TGTGCCAGCAGGAGCTCCTACGAGCAGTACTTC. This sequence joins TRBV27 and TRBJ2-7; D call uncertain. Per germline, CDR1 MNHEY and CDR2 SMNVEV (reference sequence). Trimming pared 6 bases from V and 0 bases from J, leaving 3 bases between. This CDR3 has 11 residues.

The gene calls are TRBV19 and TRBJ2-2, with D perhaps matching TRBD2 (5 bases). Looked up from germline, CDR1 is LNHDA and CDR2 is SQIVND (reference sequence). Trimming removed 11 bases from V and 3 bases from J, with 16 bases in between. This CDR3 is 14 amino acids long. As DNA, the CDR3 is TGTGCCTCCAACCAGGTGGGAGACACCGGGGAGCTGTTTTTT. It specifies CASNQVGDTGELFF.

J is TRBJ1-4 and V is TRBV29-1; 7 nucleotides align to TRBD1. The germline gives CDR1 SQVTM, CDR2 ANQGSEA. The CDR3 sequence is 13 residues long. V gave up 6 bases and J gave up 8 bases; unmatched junction bases: 9. CDR3 region: CSVSTGALEKLFF. CDR3 in DNA: TGCAGCGTCTCAACAGGGGCCCTCGAAAAACTGTTTTTT.

The chain combines TRBV5-1 with TRBJ1-2, with a possible D match to TRBD1 (6 bases). V gave up 5 bases and J gave up 4 bases, with 12 bases separating them. This CDR3 is 13 amino acids long. Per the germline V gene, CDR1 is SGHRS and CDR2 is YFSETQ. The chain's CDR3 is CASSPGDGYGYTF. CDR3 DNA sequence: TGCGCCAGCAGTCCAGGGGACGGCTATGGCTACACCTTC.

The rearrangement links TRBV5-1 to TRBJ2-7; 9 bases fit TRBD2. The germline gives CDR1 SGHRS, CDR2 YFSETQ. The CDR3 extends over 15 amino acids. V shed 0 bases and J 3 bases; nucleotides not matched to a gene: 4. CDR3: CASSLGTSEHYEQYF. For the CDR3, the DNA is TGCGCCAGCAGCTTGGGGACTAGCGAACACTACGAGCAGTACTTC. The full variable domain, in which reference TRBV5-1 and TRBJ2-7 provide the parts outside the CDR3, is KAGVTQTPRYLIKTRGQQVTLSCSPISGHRSVSWYQQTPGQGLQFLFEYFSETQRNKGNFPGRFSGRQFSNSRSEMNVSTLELGDSALYLCASSLGTSEHYEQYFGPGTRLTVT.

This rearrangement joins TRBV7-3 to TRBJ2-5; 7 nucleotides agree with TRBD2. V shed 2 bases and J 4 bases; nucleotides not matched to a gene: 10. The CDR3 consists of 16 residues. CDR1 is SGHTA and CDR2 is FQGTGA in the germline V gene. The CDR3 protein is CASSLGGGGVGETQYF. The CDR3 nucleotides are TGTGCCAGCAGCTTAGGCGGCGGGGGAGTTGGAGAGACCCAGTACTTC.